The source of this T cell receptor beta chain is a study of beta chain features in type 1 diabetes (dated 2018 in TCRdb). Broadly, across the study: Mean age, gender distribution, total cell number and subset yield did not differ between patients and healthy donors. A total of roughly 98,000,000 sorted cells were examined across all samples, and RNA yield correlated strongly with the number of cells per subset. The study compared TCRB repertoires of sorted circulating CD4+ T cell subsets between recently diagnosed type 1 diabetes patients and matched healthy donors. Regulatory and stem cell-like memory subsets were isolated from only 8 patients and about eight healthy donors, whereas naive and central memory subsets came from all 30 or so donors. General study outcomes and caveats: HLA sub-analyses involved small numbers of individuals, so any influence of HLA type on TCRB rearrangement remained unresolved. Naive, central memory and regulatory TCRB repertoires appeared more similar among patients than among healthy donors. Type 1 diabetes patients showed a moderate but significant shortening of TCRB CDR3 length in all four CD4+ subsets. Patients with type 1 diabetes made fewer insertions and deleted more nucleotides at VDJ recombination sites, implying thymic rearrangement abnormalities. Shorter templates might have been favored by PCR, but patient and control samples were amplified and corrected together, so both groups would have been affected equally by any skew. Because cDNA was sequenced instead of genomic DNA, activated cells with high expression could be over-represented, although the groups did not differ in activation or CD3 levels.

In the case of this clone: Its antigen has not been determined. One base away there is no much larger clone; base qualities are not given.

Each donor gave one peripheral blood draw, approximately 100 mL on average, collected into heparinised tubes. Naive, central memory, regulatory and stem cell-like memory CD4+ T cells were sorted on a BD FACSAria II using a panel including CD45RO, CCR7, CD25, CD127, CD95 and CD27. A purity above 95% was achieved for all sorted populations. PBMCs were isolated right away by Lymphoprep density gradient centrifugation and were stained directly, without culture. To minimize batch effects, samples were stained and sorted in pairs, one healthy donor with one patient per experiment. Unmatched junction bases come to 2, with V trimmed by 5 bases and J by 5 bases. The CDR3 covers 13 residues, taking in both the cysteine and the phenylalanine. CDR3 DNA only is kept here, 39 bases in frame from base 1. CDR1 and CDR2 were assigned from the germline V gene as SGHTA and FQGNSA. The High Capacity cDNA Reverse Transcription Kit was used to reverse transcribe all of the isolated RNA, meaning that expressed TCRB transcripts were what got sequenced. Naive, central memory and regulatory T cell samples underwent deep immunoSEQ sequencing, averaging about 3.3 million total reads per sample. After sorted cells were lysed in RLT buffer, RNA was extracted with DNase-treated RNeasy Micro or Mini kits, with the choice depending on cell number. To prevent cross-contamination, every cell subset was processed on its own, while patient and healthy donor samples were processed together. Using the immunoSEQ multiplex PCR, TCRB sequences were amplified from cDNA into 87-bp fragments spanning the CDR3 region. The amplicons were sequenced using the Illumina HiSeq platform. The study's processing was this. Synthetic template baselines were used to correct PCR bias computationally, reads within Hamming distance 2 were collapsed together, and singletons that could not be merged were discarded. Reads were aligned against IMGT so that V, D and J genes, CDR3 length and insertions or deletions at six rearrangement sites could be assigned. Within each subset, clonotype counts were normalized to sorted cell number, and only after that were true diversity and Gini coefficients computed with the tcR R package. Repertoire sharing was quantified using the overlap coefficient calculated on TCRB nucleotide sequences. As a proxy for the pre-selection repertoire, out-of-frame TCRB sequences from naive cells were analyzed. TCRdb obtained this table from immuneACCESS and retained in-frame rearrangements with V and J assigned. These tables miss some clones; where compared with another copy, unresolved V genes account for less than half of the shortfall, and the remainder is unexplained. V and J calls and clone size follow that table, whereas D and trimming were derived from the DNA. This sample is represented by almost 250,000 clones; roughly 15% of them were singletons. The ten largest clones capture more than 0.02% of the sample.

This sequence originates from a woman between 40 and 55 years old in good health. The sample consisted of naive CD4+ T cells from blood. What the cell subset or site label conveys for this sample: true naive CD4+ T cells. Recombination joined TRBV7-2 with TRBJ2-7, with 11 bases aligning to TRBD2. The DNA reads TGTGCCAGCAGCACACTAGCGGGGGACGAGCAGTACTTC. This yields the protein CASSTLAGDEQYF.